This T cell receptor (beta chain) was profiled in a study of spatial heterogeneity in lung cancer. In the study overall: The roughly 66 donors had untreated early-stage non-small cell lung cancer. Approximately two years after resection was the median timing of the follow-up PBMC samples, which were sequenced when available.

The sample holds many counts of this clonotype. This CDR3 contains 15 residues. V gave up 0 bases and J gave up 4 bases; unmatched junction bases: 5. The germline V gene encodes CDR1 DFQATT and CDR2 SNEGSKA (reference sequence). TCRdb used MiXCR to reprocess the 5' RACE reads, holding one entry per CDR3 protein. The sample records more than 30,000 distinct CDR3 sequences, less than 11% being singletons. Time point: blood at routine non-recurrence follow-up after resection. Sequencing covered unsorted whole RNA taken from tumor, nontumor lung or frozen PBMC. The clonotype comes from a female donor with early-stage non-small cell lung cancer. The sequences come from PBMCs, collected at follow-up. The genes are TRBV20-1 and TRBJ2-1, with TRBD2 matching over 8 bases. CDR3 sequence: CSARDGGARYNEQFF. In DNA, the CDR3 is TGCAGTGCTAGAGACGGGGGGGCCCGGTACAATGAGCAGTTCTTC.